This entry concerns a single TCR beta chain. Its cognate antigen is unknown. TCRdb re-called the reads through MiXCR, storing one row per CDR3 protein. Of roughly 130,000 distinct CDR3 sequences in the sample, more than 20% were seen once. This sample is part of a study of T cell repertoires in cytomegalovirus infection. Study summary: CMV infection plus the matching HLA type was flagged by public TCR beta signatures.

Trimming took 8 bases from V and 5 from J, leaving 4 bases between them. This CDR3 spans 10 amino acids. The germline CDR1 and CDR2 sequences are MDHEN and SYDVKM. The specimen was PBMCs, sequenced either directly or after in vitro stimulation (not recorded which). The receptor comes from a human donor in good health (CMV status not recorded). Some clones in this sample may be carry-over from other donors' samples. The chain joins TRBV28 to TRBJ2-1; no definite D call. The chain's CDR3 is CASQNNEQFF. The CDR3 DNA is TGTGCCAGCCAAAACAATGAGCAGTTCTTC. The full variable domain, its missing parts supplied by reference TRBV28 and TRBJ2-1, is DVKVTQSSRYLVKRTGEKVFLECVQDMDHENMFWYRQDPGLGLRLIYFSYDVKMKEKGDIPEGYSVSREKKERFSLILESASTNQTSMYLCASQNNEQFFGPGTRLTVL.